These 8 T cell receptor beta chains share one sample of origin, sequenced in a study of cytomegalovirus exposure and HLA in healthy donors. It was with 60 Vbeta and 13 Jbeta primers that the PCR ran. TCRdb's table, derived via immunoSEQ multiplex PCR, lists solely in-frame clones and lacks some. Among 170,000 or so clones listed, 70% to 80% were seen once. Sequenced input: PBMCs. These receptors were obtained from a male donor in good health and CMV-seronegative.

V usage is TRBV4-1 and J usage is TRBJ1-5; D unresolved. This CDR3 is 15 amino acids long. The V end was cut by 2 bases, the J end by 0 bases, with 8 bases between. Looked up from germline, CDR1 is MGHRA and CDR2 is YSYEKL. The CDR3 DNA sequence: TGCGCCAGCAGCCAACTGGAGGGTAGCAATCAGCCCCAGCATTTT. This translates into CASSQLEGSNQPQHF.

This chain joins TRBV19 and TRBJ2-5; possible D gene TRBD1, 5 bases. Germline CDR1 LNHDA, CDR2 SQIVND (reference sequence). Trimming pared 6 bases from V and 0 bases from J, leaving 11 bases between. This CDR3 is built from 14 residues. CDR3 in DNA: TGTGCCAGTAGGAGAGACAGCAACCAAGAGACCCAGTACTTC. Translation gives CASRRDSNQETQYF.

The CDR3 region is CSVGRLAGGPGYNEQFF. Here the CDR3 DNA reads TGCAGCGTTGGGAGGCTAGCGGGAGGGCCGGGTTACAATGAGCAGTTCTTC. The V call is TRBV29-1, the J call TRBJ2-1; 12 positions agree with TRBD2. In germline, CDR1 is SQVTM, CDR2 ANQGSEA. There are 17 residues in the CDR3. The junction had 11 bases not matched to a gene; V was cut back by 4 bases and J by 4 bases.

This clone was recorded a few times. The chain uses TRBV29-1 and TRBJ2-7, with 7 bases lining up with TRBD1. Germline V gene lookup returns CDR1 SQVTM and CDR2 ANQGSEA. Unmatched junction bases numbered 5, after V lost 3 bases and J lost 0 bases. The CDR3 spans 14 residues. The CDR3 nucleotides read TGCAGCGTTGACGGGACAGCCAACTCCTACGAGCAGTACTTC. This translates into CSVDGTANSYEQYF.

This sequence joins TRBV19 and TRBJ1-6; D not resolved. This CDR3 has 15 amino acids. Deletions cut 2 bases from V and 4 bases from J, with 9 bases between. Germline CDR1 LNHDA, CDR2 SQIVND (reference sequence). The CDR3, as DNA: TGTGCCAGTAGTATACAACTACTTTATAATTCACCCCTCCACTTT. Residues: CASSIQLLYNSPLHF.

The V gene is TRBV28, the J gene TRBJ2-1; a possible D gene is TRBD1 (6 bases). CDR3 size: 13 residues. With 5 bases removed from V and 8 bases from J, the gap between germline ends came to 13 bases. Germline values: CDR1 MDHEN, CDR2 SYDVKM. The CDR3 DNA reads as TGTGCCAGCAGTGCCAAACCAGGGGATGAGCAGTTCTTC. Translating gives CASSAKPGDEQFF. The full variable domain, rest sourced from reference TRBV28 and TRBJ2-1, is DVKVTQSSRYLVKRTGEKVFLECVQDMDHENMFWYRQDPGLGLRLIYFSYDVKMKEKGDIPEGYSVSREKKERFSLILESASTNQTSMYLCASSAKPGDEQFFGPGTRLTVL.

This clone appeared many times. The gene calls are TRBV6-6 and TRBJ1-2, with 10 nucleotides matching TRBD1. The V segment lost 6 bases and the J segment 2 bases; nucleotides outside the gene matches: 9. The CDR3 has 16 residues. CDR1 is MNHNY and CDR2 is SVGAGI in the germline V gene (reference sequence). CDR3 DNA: TGTGCCAGCAGCTCTGGGACAGGGGCCTTAAACTATGGCTACACCTTC. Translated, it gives CASSSGTGALNYGYTF.

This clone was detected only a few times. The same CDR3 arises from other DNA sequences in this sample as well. In DNA form, the CDR3 reads TGTGCCAGCAGTTTAGACAGGGGGAGCAATCAGCCCCAGCATTTT. Residues: CASSLDRGSNQPQHF. The V gene is TRBV28, the J gene TRBJ1-5, with 9 bases lining up with TRBD1. V shed 2 bases, J shed 1 base, and the junction held 0 bases outside the gene matches. This CDR3 has 15 amino acids. The germline CDR1 and CDR2 sequences are MDHEN and SYDVKM.